This T cell receptor beta chain was captured in a study of cytotoxic CD8 clonotypes in ibrutinib-treated CLL. Findings and caveats of the study: Sampling of sustained-remission and progressing patients occurred at differing times. At ibrutinib response, clonality increased, and at progression it declined back toward baseline.

Turning to this clone: Its antigen is still unknown.

The V gene's germline CDR1 is LNHNV and CDR2 YYDKDF (reference sequence). The CDR3 length is 14 residues. V gave up 5 bases and J gave up 0 bases, with 11 bases separating them. Investigators sought sequencing depths of between 1 in 200,000 and 1 in 1 million T cells. Sequenced by immunoSEQ multiplex PCR; TCRdb stores in-frame clones only, minus some. Of 300,000 or so clones listed, about 64% are singletons. The TCR comes from a human donor with chronic lymphocytic leukemia. The material was PBMCs, obtained after 36 months of ibrutinib treatment. The gene calls are TRBV15 and TRBJ2-7; D not certain. CDR3 in amino acids: CATSLGPHSYEQYF. The CDR3 DNA sequence: TGTGCCACCAGCTTAGGGCCCCACTCCTACGAGCAGTACTTC.